Below are 19 T cell receptor beta chains sequenced from a single sample in a study of HIV-infected children after antiretroviral therapy interruption. Treatment in this sample: PENTA 11 planned treatment interruption arm or continuous ART arm. A 3' RACE protocol on RNA, with unique molecular identifiers, produced the TCR library. TCRdb recomputed calls from the 3' RACE reads with MiXCR, one row per CDR3 protein. The sample consists of roughly 7,000 distinct CDR3 sequences, about a sixth of them appearing once. Sequenced here: CD45RO+ CD8+ T cells from PBMCs, pooled from several time points, sampled from a donor given antiretroviral therapy, either interrupted or continuous. As to subset: memory CD8+ CD45RO+ CD45RA- T cells. Receptors were obtained from a pool of human donors with HIV.

This clonotype occurred many times. The chain employs TRBV10-3 and TRBJ1-1; D ambiguous. CDR1 ENHRY and CDR2 SYGVKD come from the germline V gene. The ends were cut back, 0 bases at V and 5 bases at J, with 10 bases in the middle. The length of the CDR3 is 14 residues. In DNA form, the CDR3 reads TGTGCCATCAGTGAGTCTAGGGTTCGGACTGAAGCTTTCTTT. This codes for CAISESRVRTEAFF.

This clonotype rates as medium-sized. The chain recombines TRBV5-4 with TRBJ1-1; tentatively, D is TRBD1 (5 bases). With 4 bases removed from V and 4 bases from J, the gap between germline ends came to 17 bases. Germline V gives CDR1 SGHNT, CDR2 YYREEE (reference sequence). The CDR3 is 15 residues long. The CDR3 DNA sequence: TGTGCCAGCAGCGTGAAGACAGATGGGGCCACTGAAGCTTTCTTT. This codes for CASSVKTDGATEAFF.

This clonotype was recorded many times. The chain joins TRBV7-2 to TRBJ2-3; D might be TRBD1 or TRBD2, each matching 6 bases. This CDR3 is 16 amino acids long. Germline V gene data show CDR1 as SGHTA and CDR2 as FQGNSA. The germline V and J ends were trimmed by 2 bases and 3 bases, with 15 bases remaining between them. This CDR3 is CASSLLGGLVTDTQYF. The CDR3 DNA is TGTGCCAGCAGCTTATTAGGGGGACTCGTAACAGATACGCAGTATTTT.

This clonotype was seen ten or more times. The chain has TRBV19 and TRBJ2-1, with no clear D. V lost 2 bases to trimming and J lost 9 bases, with 14 bases between them. The CDR3 has 14 residues. Germline V lookup: CDR1 LNHDA, CDR2 SQIVND (reference sequence). The DNA for the CDR3 is TGTGCCAGTAGTATATCGGTCGGCCGTAGTGAGCAGTTCTTC. As protein: CASSISVGRSEQFF. Supplemented by reference TRBV19 and TRBJ2-1, the full variable domain reads DGGITQSPKYLFRKEGQNVTLSCEQNLNHDAMYWYRQDPGQGLRLIYYSQIVNDFQKGDIAEGYSVSREKKESFPLTVTSAQKNPTAFYLCASSISVGRSEQFFGPGTRLTVL.

The table lists this clonotype with many counts. The rearrangement uses TRBV3-1 and TRBJ2-1; TRBD2 aligns across 8 bases. The J segment lost 10 bases and the V segment lost 4 bases, leaving 6 bases of the junction unmatched. Per germline, CDR1 LGHDT and CDR2 YNNKEL (reference sequence). CDR3 length equals 13 residues. This CDR3 reads CASSLRSGGEQFF. The CDR3, as DNA: TGTGCCAGCAGCCTGCGGTCGGGGGGGGAGCAGTTCTTC.

This clonotype is medium-sized within its sample. This sequence joins TRBV5-1 and TRBJ1-1, with 7 nucleotides matching TRBD1. This CDR3 spans 14 amino acids. Germline lookup yields CDR1 SGHRS and CDR2 YFSETQ. V was pared by 0 bases and J by 1 base, with 0 bases of the junction left unmatched. The CDR3: CASSLGDRNTEAFF. The CDR3 DNA follows: TGCGCCAGCAGCTTGGGGGACAGGAACACTGAAGCTTTCTTT.

This clonotype occurred many times. The chain employs TRBV18 and TRBJ2-3, with D possibly being TRBD1 or TRBD2 (6 bases each). From germline, CDR1 is KGHSH and CDR2 LQKENI. Trimming left V 3 bases short and J 5 bases short, with 15 bases between. CDR3 length: 15 residues. In nucleotides, the CDR3 is TGTGCCAGCTCACCCTTAGGGGGGCCGGAAGATACGCAGTATTTT. It encodes CASSPLGGPEDTQYF.

This clonotype came up many times. Here the CDR3 reads CASSSGDRAVETQYF. CDR3 bases: TGCGCCAGCAGCTCGGGGGACAGGGCGGTGGAGACCCAGTACTTC. The V call is TRBV5-1, the J call TRBJ2-5, with 9 nucleotides matching TRBD1. V lost 3 bases to trimming and J lost 5 bases; unmatched junction nucleotides: 8. The CDR3 is made up of 15 amino acids. The germline V gene encodes CDR1 SGHRS and CDR2 YFSETQ.

By share, this clonotype counts as medium-sized. This chain joins TRBV3-1 and TRBJ2-7; TRBD2 matches 12 bases. J was trimmed by 3 bases and V by 4 bases; bases with no gene match: 7. The CDR3 contains 16 residues. Germline assignment: CDR1 LGHDT and CDR2 YNNKEL (reference sequence). The CDR3 region is CASSPSGLAGLYEQYF. The CDR3 coding sequence is TGTGCCAGCAGCCCCTCAGGACTAGCGGGACTCTACGAGCAGTACTTC.

The chain carries TRBV19 and TRBJ1-2, with TRBD1 identical over 7 bases. Trimming removed 7 bases from V and 4 bases from J; junction bases left unmatched: 9. Germline lookup yields CDR1 LNHDA and CDR2 SQIVND (reference sequence). The CDR3 has 14 residues. The CDR3 coding sequence is TGTGCCAGTACCAGGTCGGCAGGGGGCTATGGCTACACCTTC. Protein sequence: CASTRSAGGYGYTF.

This clonotype has only a few counts. The chain uses TRBV23-1 and TRBJ2-1; TRBD1 agrees at 7 bases. TRBV23-1 is sorted into the ORF group, with uncertain function. The CDR3 totals 14 residues. V trimming: 6 bases; J trimming: 1 base; junction bases outside the gene matches: 3. The CDR3 reads CASSRTGSYNEQFF. The CDR3 DNA follows: TGCGCCAGCAGCCGGACAGGATCCTACAATGAGCAGTTCTTC.

This clonotype was observed at least ten times. The CDR3 protein is CASSHTLPGLAGGSSYNEQFF. The CDR3, as DNA: TGTGCCAGCAGTCACACCCTCCCGGGACTAGCGGGAGGGAGCTCCTACAATGAGCAGTTCTTC. This chain uses TRBV6-5 with TRBJ2-1, with 16 bases identical to TRBD2. This CDR3 has 21 residues. Germline loops: CDR1 MNHEY, CDR2 SVGAGI. V lost 5 bases and J lost 0; bases outside the gene matches: 13.

CDR3 sequence (DNA): TGTGCCAGCAGCCAAGTCACGCACGGATACGAGCAGTACTTC. Its protein product is CASSQVTHGYEQYF. The chain is built from TRBV14 and TRBJ2-7, with unresolved D. Germline values: CDR1 SGHDN, CDR2 FVKESK. Trimming shortened V by 1 base and J by 4 bases, and 11 bases separated the two germline ends. The CDR3 totals 14 residues.

The chain carries TRBV2 and TRBJ2-1; a possible D gene is TRBD1 (5 bases). The V end was cut by 4 bases, the J end by 0 bases, with 10 bases between. This CDR3 comprises 15 residues. Germline assignment: CDR1 SNHLY and CDR2 FYNNEI. The CDR3 nucleotides read TGTGCCAGCAGTGTACAGGAGAGCTCCTACAATGAGCAGTTCTTC. Protein sequence: CASSVQESSYNEQFF. Based on the CDR3 plus reference TRBV2 and TRBJ2-1, the full variable domain is EPEVTQTPSHQVTQMGQEVILRCVPISNHLYFYWYRQILGQKVEFLVSFYNNEISEKSEIFDDQFSVERPDGSNFTLKIRSTKLEDSAMYFCASSVQESSYNEQFFGPGTRLTVL.

This clonotype has at least ten counts. V gene TRBV20-1 combines with J gene TRBJ1-1; 7 bases are a match to TRBD1. CDR3 length equals 14 residues. The junction had 5 bases not matched to a gene; V was cut back by 0 bases and J by 4 bases. Germline V CDR1 and CDR2: DFQATT, SNEGSKA (reference sequence). CDR3 sequence reads: CSARDQGGSTEAFF. The CDR3 bases are TGCAGTGCTAGAGATCAGGGGGGGAGCACTGAAGCTTTCTTT.

Relative to its sample, this clonotype is medium-sized. V is TRBV6-2 or TRBV6-3 and J is TRBJ1-1; 9 bases fit TRBD1. The V and J ends lost 6 bases and 3 bases, in that order; junction bases with no gene match: 11. Germline V gene data show CDR1 as MNHEY and CDR2 as SVGEGT. The CDR3 consists of 16 residues. This CDR3 is CASRGLTGQGYTEAFF. The CDR3, as DNA: TGTGCCAGCAGGGGGTTAACCGGACAGGGGTACACTGAAGCTTTCTTT.

This clonotype was seen at least ten times. CDR3 protein: CSATIGPQFF. The DNA for the CDR3 is TGCAGCGCGACAATCGGGCCCCAGTTCTTC. The chain uses TRBV29-1 and TRBJ2-1, with D uncertain. The V end was cut by 7 bases, the J end by 13 bases, with 14 bases between. Germline CDR1 and CDR2: SQVTM and ANQGSEA. There are 10 residues in the CDR3.

By its share, this clonotype is medium-sized (0.01 to 0.1%). The gene calls are TRBV12-3 or TRBV12-4 and TRBJ2-7, with a tentative D call TRBD1 (6 bases). V was pared by 2 bases and J by 3 bases, with 11 bases between. The CDR3 runs to 14 residues. The CDR3 loop reads CASSLSGHYYEQYF. As DNA, the CDR3 is TGTGCCAGCAGTTTATCGGGACACTACTACGAGCAGTACTTC.

This clonotype has at least ten counts. This chain joins TRBV30 and TRBJ1-2, with 10 bases lining up with TRBD1. Germline V CDR1 and CDR2: GTSNPN, SVGIG (reference sequence). The CDR3 is 14 residues long. V was clipped by 5 bases and J by 2 bases; unmatched bases: 5. CDR3: CAWEPGQGNYGYTF. CDR3 bases: TGTGCCTGGGAACCGGGACAGGGGAACTATGGCTACACCTTC. The whole variable domain, filled in from reference TRBV30 and TRBJ1-2, reads SQTIHQWPATLVQPVGSPLSLECTVEGTSNPNLYWYRQAAGRGLQLLFYSVGIGQISSEVPQNLSASRPQDRQFILSSKKLLLSDSGFYLCAWEPGQGNYGYTFGSGTRLTVV.